This T cell receptor beta chain comes out of a study of read filtering for tumor transcriptome and immune sequencing. There are a few counts of this clonotype. This library used roughly 370 ng RNA and molecular barcoded adaptors spanning alpha/delta and beta/gamma chains. TCRdb redid the calling of the reads with MiXCR, one entry per CDR3 protein. The data hold about 38,000 distinct CDR3 sequences, with less than 15% observed a single time. The sequenced sample was a population of CD138-negative cells sorted from bone marrow. This receptor was obtained from a donor at least 40 years old with multiple myeloma.

The CDR3 here is CATSRGWGAGNTIYF. CDR3 nucleotides: TGTGCCACCAGCAGAGGATGGGGAGCTGGAAACACCATATATTTT. The chain recombines TRBV15 with TRBJ1-3; D remains ambiguous. CDR1 and CDR2 (germline): LNHNV, YYDKDF (reference sequence). This CDR3 region has 15 residues. Deletions cut 1 base from V and 2 bases from J, with 9 bases between.